The T cell receptor (beta chain) under discussion was sequenced for a study of T cells in Graves' hyperthyroidism and ophthalmopathy. Study overall: Specimen type is peripheral blood, collected at initial diagnosis prior to any treatment.

Whole-study findings and limits: Ophthalmopathy was separated from stable hyperthyroidism by a 13 V-J model.

Each patient was aged 18 to 65 and had newly diagnosed hyperthyroidism of under 2 months' duration. The study based diagnoses on clinical symptoms, serum thyroxine and TRAb, thyroid ultrasound and orbital computed tomography. The trim removed 7 bases at V and 1 base at J, leaving 4 bases unmatched. Germline V gene lookup returns CDR1 MNHEY and CDR2 SVGEGT. The CDR3 has 14 amino acids. Amplified TCR beta CDR3 regions came from RNA transcripts. First-round RT-PCR of the TCR CDR3 relied on the HTBI primer set. TCRdb redid the calling of the multiplex PCR reads with MiXCR, one entry per CDR3 protein. Of over 150,000 distinct CDR3 sequences listed, about a sixth were seen once; the top ten hold around 29%. This clonotype appeared many times. What it binds is not known.

Sample: blood. This receptor was identified in a woman aged 50 to 60 with Graves' hyperthyroidism. The chain couples TRBV6-2 or TRBV6-3 to TRBJ1-1; 9 nucleotides align to TRBD1. CDR3 bases: TGTGCCAGCACCAACAGGGGGCCGAACACTGAAGCTTTCTTT. It codes for CASTNRGPNTEAFF.